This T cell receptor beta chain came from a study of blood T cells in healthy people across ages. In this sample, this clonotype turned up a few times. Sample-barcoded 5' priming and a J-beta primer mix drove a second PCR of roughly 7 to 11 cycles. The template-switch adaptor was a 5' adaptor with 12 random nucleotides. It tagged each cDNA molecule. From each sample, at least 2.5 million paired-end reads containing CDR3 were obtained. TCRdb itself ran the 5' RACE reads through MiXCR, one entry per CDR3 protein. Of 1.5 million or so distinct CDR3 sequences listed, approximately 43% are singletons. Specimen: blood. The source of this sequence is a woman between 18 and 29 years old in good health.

CDR3 loop: CSVLTRNTEAFF. CDR3 DNA sequence: TGCAGCGTGCTAACAAGAAACACTGAAGCTTTCTTT. The chain recombines TRBV29-1 with TRBJ1-1; D remains ambiguous. Trimming removed 6 bases from V and 2 bases from J, with 10 bases in between. The CDR3 has 12 residues. The germline gives CDR1 SQVTM, CDR2 ANQGSEA.